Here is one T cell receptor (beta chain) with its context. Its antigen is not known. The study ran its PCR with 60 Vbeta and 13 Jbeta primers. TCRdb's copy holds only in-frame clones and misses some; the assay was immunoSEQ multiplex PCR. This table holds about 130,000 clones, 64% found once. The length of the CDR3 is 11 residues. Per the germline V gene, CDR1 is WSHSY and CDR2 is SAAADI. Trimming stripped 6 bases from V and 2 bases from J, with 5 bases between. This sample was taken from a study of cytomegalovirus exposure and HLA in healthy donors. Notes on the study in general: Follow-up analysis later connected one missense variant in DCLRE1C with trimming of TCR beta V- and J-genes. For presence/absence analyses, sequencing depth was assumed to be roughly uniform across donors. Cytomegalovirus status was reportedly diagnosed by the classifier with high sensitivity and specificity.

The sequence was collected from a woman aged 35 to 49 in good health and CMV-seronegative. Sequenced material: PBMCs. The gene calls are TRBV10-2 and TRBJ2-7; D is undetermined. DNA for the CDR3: TGCGCCAGCAGCGCAGCCTACGAGCAGTACTTC. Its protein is CASSAAYEQYF.